One sample yielded the 28 T cell receptor beta chains listed below, sequenced in a study of T cells in Graves' hyperthyroidism and ophthalmopathy. Authors of the study amplified TCR beta CDR3 regions from RNA transcripts. First-round RT-PCR with HTBI primers amplified the TCR CDR3 region. TCRdb re-derived calls from the multiplex PCR reads in MiXCR, one entry per CDR3 protein. This table holds approximately 590,000 distinct CDR3 sequences, approximately 14% found once. The specimen was blood. The receptors originated from a woman aged 25 to 39 with Graves' hyperthyroidism.

This clonotype has ten or more counts. The rearrangement uses TRBV3-1 and TRBJ2-7, with a weak D call TRBD2 (7 bases). Germline values: CDR1 LGHDT, CDR2 YNNKEL (reference sequence). V lost 3 bases and J lost 3, with 12 bases in between. This CDR3 region has 14 residues. CDR3 amino acids: CASSQTGGVYEQYF. The CDR3 DNA follows: TGTGCCAGCAGCCAGACGGGGGGCGTCTACGAGCAGTACTTC.

This clonotype came up many times. The V gene is TRBV7-2, the J gene TRBJ1-4, with D possibly being TRBD1 (5 bases). The germline V gene encodes CDR1 SGHTA and CDR2 FQGNSA. The CDR3 contains 15 residues. Trimming took off 2 bases at V and 7 bases at J, with 14 bases between the two ends. The CDR3 nucleotides are TGTGCCAGCAGCTTAAATGGGGACTTCGGTGAAAAACTGTTTTTT. This gives the protein CASSLNGDFGEKLFF.

This clonotype has ten or more counts. The CDR3 DNA follows: TGTGCCAGCAGTGGGGACAGGGTCAATTCACCCCTCCACTTT. Protein: CASSGDRVNSPLHF. This rearrangement joins TRBV2 to TRBJ1-6, with 9 bases lining up with TRBD1. Germline V gene sequence: CDR1 SNHLY, CDR2 FYNNEI. V lost 4 bases and J lost 7; bases outside the gene matches: 2. The CDR3 is made up of 14 amino acids.

This sequence joins TRBV12-3 or TRBV12-4 and TRBJ1-1; no clear D. The CDR3 spans 13 residues. V was clipped by 3 bases and J by 1 base, with 6 bases between them. CDR3 loop: CASSFRANTEAFF. CDR3 sequence (DNA): TGTGCCAGCAGTTTTAGGGCGAACACTGAAGCTTTCTTT.

This clonotype was observed many times. The chain has TRBV11-2 and TRBJ2-7; the D gene is possibly TRBD1 (6 bases). CDR1 and CDR2 from the germline V gene are SGHAT and FQNNGV. With 4 bases removed from V and 2 bases from J, the gap between germline ends came to 24 bases. This CDR3 spans 18 amino acids. CDR3 protein: CASSSRPHTGLATYEQYF. CDR3 DNA sequence: TGTGCCAGCAGCTCGCGTCCTCATACAGGGCTGGCCACCTACGAGCAGTACTTC.

This clonotype has just a few counts. The chain has TRBV6-2 or TRBV6-3 and TRBJ2-1, with D tentatively TRBD2 (5 bases). V was cut by 0 bases and J by 8 bases, with 14 bases left in between. The length of the CDR3 is 15 residues. Germline assignment: CDR1 MNHEY and CDR2 SVGEGT. The CDR3 region is CASSYSRTLTDEQFF. As DNA, the CDR3 is TGTGCCAGCAGTTACTCGCGGACTCTTACGGATGAGCAGTTCTTC.

This clonotype was detected many times. The V gene is TRBV12-3 or TRBV12-4, the J gene TRBJ1-2, with 7 bases identical to TRBD1. The CDR3 length is 15 residues. J gave up 6 bases and V 6 bases, and 13 bases lay outside the gene matches. CDR3 amino acids: CASSPRGAERDGYTF. The CDR3 nucleotides read TGTGCCAGCAGCCCCAGGGGGGCCGAAAGGGATGGCTACACCTTC.

This clonotype was counted at least ten times. The chain recombines TRBV5-8 with TRBJ2-1; D call uncertain. V was clipped by 1 base and J by 6 bases, with 14 bases between them. CDR3 size: 15 residues. CDR1 is SGHTS and CDR2 is YDEGEE in the germline V gene. For the CDR3, the DNA is TGTGCCAGCAGCTTGATGGACGGCCTGGGCAATGAGCAGTTCTTC. Protein sequence: CASSLMDGLGNEQFF. The full variable domain, rest sourced from reference TRBV5-8 and TRBJ2-1, is EAGVTQSPTHLIKTRGQQATLRCSPISGHTSVYWYQQALGLGLQFLLWYDEGEERNRGNFPPRFSGRQFPNYSSELNVNALELEDSALYLCASSLMDGLGNEQFFGPGTRLTVL.

This clonotype was found many times. This CDR3 is CASSGTKATDSNQPQHF. The CDR3 DNA reads TGTGCCAGCAGCGGGACAAAGGCTACTGATAGCAATCAGCCCCAGCATTTT. This rearrangement joins TRBV6-2 or TRBV6-3 to TRBJ1-5; tentatively, D is TRBD1 (6 bases). This CDR3 region has 17 residues. V lost 6 bases and J lost 0, with 18 bases in between. Germline V gives CDR1 MNHEY, CDR2 SVGEGT.

In the case of this clonotype: At one boundary the junction diverges from the germline segment, which might be a read error. CDR3 region: CASSLWTGDERYF. For the CDR3, the DNA is TGCGCCAGCAGCCTCTGGACAGGGGACGAGCGGTACTTC. J is TRBJ2-7 and V is TRBV5-1; 9 bases map to TRBD1. Germline V CDR1 and CDR2: SGHRS, YFSETQ. CDR3 size: 13 residues. The variable domain in full, completed from reference TRBV5-1 and TRBJ2-7, reads KAGVTQTPRYLIKTRGQQVTLSCSPISGHRSVSWYQQTPGQGLQFLFEYFSETQRNKGNFPGRFSGRQFSNSRSEMNVSTLELGDSALYLCASSLWTGDERYFGPGTRLTVT.

The gene calls are TRBV6-2 or TRBV6-3 and TRBJ1-5, with a tentative D call TRBD1 (6 bases). Germline CDR1 reads MNHEY; CDR2 reads SVGEGT. Trimming cost V 6 bases and J 7 bases, with 13 bases left between them. The CDR3 runs 13 residues. In DNA form, the CDR3 reads TGTGCCAGCAGGAGCGGGGGGCGGCAGCCCCAGCATTTT. Residues: CASRSGGRQPQHF.

This clonotype was counted at least ten times. The chain combines TRBV6-6 with TRBJ1-1; unclear D gene. V was cut by 2 bases and J by 0 bases, with 7 bases left in between. This CDR3 is 14 amino acids long. Germline-derived CDR1 and CDR2 are MNHNY and SVGAGI (reference sequence). CDR3 sequence (DNA): TGTGCCAGCAGTTACCCCGTGATGAACACTGAAGCTTTCTTT. Translated: CASSYPVMNTEAFF.

The sample holds many counts of this clonotype. The gene calls are TRBV24-1 and TRBJ1-5; 9 bases map to TRBD1. Germline V gene data show CDR1 as KGHDR and CDR2 as SFDVKD. The CDR3 runs 15 residues. After removal of 5 bases from V and 7 bases from J, the junction contained 8 bases not matched to a gene. This CDR3 reads CATSASGQGEQPQHF. In nucleotides, the CDR3 is TGTGCCACCAGTGCCTCGGGACAGGGCGAGCAGCCCCAGCATTTT.

This clonotype was detected ten times or more. The CDR3 spells CASSQLAGAYEQYF. CDR3 coding DNA: TGTGCCAGCAGCCAGCTAGCGGGTGCCTACGAGCAGTACTTC. V and J are TRBV3-1 and TRBJ2-7; 8 bases line up with TRBD2. Germline CDR1 is LGHDT and CDR2 is YNNKEL (reference sequence). V lost 3 bases and J lost 2; bases outside the gene matches: 3. The CDR3 has 14 amino acids.

V is TRBV18 and J is TRBJ2-5; D unresolved. This CDR3 comprises 13 residues. V lost 1 base, J lost 4 bases, and 7 bases lay in between. Germline V gene sequence: CDR1 KGHSH, CDR2 LQKENI. The CDR3 nucleotides read TGTGCCAGCTCACCACGAAATCGAGAGACCCAGTACTTC. It translates to CASSPRNRETQYF.

This sequence joins TRBV19 and TRBJ2-3, with D perhaps TRBD1 (5 bases). The germline CDR1 and CDR2 sequences are LNHDA and SQIVND (reference sequence). CDR3 length: 15 amino acids. V lost 4 bases, J lost 2 bases, and 13 bases lay in between. Written as DNA, the CDR3 is TGTGCCAGTAGTAGGGGCGCCGCGACCACAGATACGCAGTATTTT. Translation gives CASSRGAATTDTQYF.

This clonotype has ten or more counts. This chain links TRBV12-3 or TRBV12-4 with TRBJ1-2, with D possibly TRBD1 on 6 matching bases. V dropped 5 bases and J dropped 8 bases, with 15 bases sitting between them. The CDR3 contains 13 residues. The CDR3 protein is CASSPSYRVGYTF. In DNA, the CDR3 is TGTGCCAGCAGTCCAAGTTACAGGGTCGGCTACACCTTC.

At least ten counts were recorded for this clonotype. The chain carries TRBV9 and TRBJ2-1; D ambiguous. The V end was cut by 2 bases, the J end by 0 bases, with 18 bases between. Germline loops: CDR1 SGDLS, CDR2 YYNGEE. This CDR3 is built from 18 residues. CDR3 nucleotide sequence: TGTGCCAGCAGCGTCCAGTCAATACAATCGAGCTCCTACAATGAGCAGTTCTTC. It translates to CASSVQSIQSSSYNEQFF. The whole variable domain, filled in from reference TRBV9 and TRBJ2-1, reads DSGVTQTPKHLITATGQRVTLRCSPRSGDLSVYWYQQSLDQGLQFLIQYYNGEERAKGNILERFSAQQFPDLHSELNLSSLELGDSALYFCASSVQSIQSSSYNEQFFGPGTRLTVL.

At least ten counts were recorded for this clonotype. This chain connects TRBV3-1 to TRBJ2-5; D unclear. The V end was cut by 0 bases, the J end by 4 bases, with 6 bases between. CDR1 and CDR2 (germline): LGHDT, YNNKEL (reference sequence). The CDR3 length is 13 residues. The CDR3 sequence: CASSQDGVETQYF. In DNA form, the CDR3 reads TGTGCCAGCAGCCAAGATGGAGTAGAGACCCAGTACTTC.

This chain joins TRBV12-3 or TRBV12-4 and TRBJ2-1; TRBD2 might be the D (6 bases). Trimming pared 8 bases from V and 1 base from J, leaving 12 bases between. The CDR3 contains 14 residues. DNA of the CDR3: TGTGCCAGCGGGCGGGGAGAATCCTACAATGAGCAGTTCTTC. This encodes CASGRGESYNEQFF.

This clonotype was counted many times. The gene calls are TRBV3-1 and TRBJ2-3; weak D call: TRBD1 (6 bases). This CDR3 contains 14 residues. V lost 4 bases and J lost 2, with 10 bases in between. CDR1 and CDR2 from the germline V gene are LGHDT and YNNKEL (reference sequence). CDR3 bases: TGTGCCAGCAGCCCCAGGGGAAACACAGATACGCAGTATTTT. This gives the protein CASSPRGNTDTQYF.

This clonotype has ten or more counts. This chain joins TRBV20-1 and TRBJ2-7, with 9 nucleotides matching TRBD2. V was pared by 6 bases and J by 6 bases, with 6 bases of the junction left unmatched. The germline gives CDR1 DFQATT, CDR2 SNEGSKA (reference sequence). The CDR3 spans 12 residues. CDR3 protein: CSAVGLAVEQYF. The CDR3 nucleotides read TGCAGTGCCGTGGGACTAGCAGTCGAGCAGTACTTC.

This clonotype was detected ten times or more. This chain uses TRBV12-3 or TRBV12-4 with TRBJ2-7; 10 bases agree with TRBD2. V shed 2 bases, J shed 5 bases, and the junction held 12 bases outside the gene matches. The CDR3 is 17 amino acids. CDR3 amino acids: CASSLSLAGELVHEQYF. CDR3 in DNA: TGTGCCAGCAGTTTAAGTCTAGCGGGAGAGCTGGTCCACGAGCAGTACTTC.

V usage is TRBV6-2 or TRBV6-3 and J usage is TRBJ2-3; no reliable D call. Germline CDR1 MNHEY, CDR2 SVGEGT. CDR3 length equals 13 residues. Trimming shortened V by 3 bases and J by 2 bases, and 6 bases separated the two germline ends. CDR3 in DNA: TGTGCCAGCAGTTATGTGTCCACAGATACGCAGTATTTT. Encoded protein: CASSYVSTDTQYF.

This clonotype was picked up many times. The chain employs TRBV6-6 and TRBJ2-3; D remains ambiguous. V lost 2 bases and J lost 0, with 12 bases in between. Germline lookup yields CDR1 MNHNY and CDR2 SVGAGI (reference sequence). This CDR3 comprises 16 residues. CDR3 loop: CASSYHVALSTDTQYF. The CDR3 coding sequence is TGTGCCAGCAGTTACCACGTAGCACTCAGCACAGATACGCAGTATTTT.

The V gene is TRBV18, the J gene TRBJ2-7, with TRBD2 matching over 13 bases. Germline-derived CDR1 and CDR2 are KGHSH and LQKENI. V was clipped by 4 bases and J by 0 bases; unmatched bases: 6. CDR3 size: 17 residues. The CDR3 nucleotides read TGTGCCAGCTCACGACCGGGACTAGCGGGATTCTCCTACGAGCAGTACTTC. Protein sequence: CASSRPGLAGFSYEQYF. Full variable domain (outside the CDR3, taken from reference TRBV18 and TRBJ2-7): NAGVMQNPRHLVRRRGQEARLRCSPMKGHSHVYWYRQLPEEGLKFMVYLQKENIIDESGMPKERFSAEFPKEGPSILRIQQVVRGDSAAYFCASSRPGLAGFSYEQYFGPGTRLTVT.

This clonotype was seen repeatedly, ten times or more. This sequence joins TRBV28 and TRBJ2-7; perhaps TRBD1 as D (6 bases). CDR1 and CDR2 (germline): MDHEN, SYDVKM. The CDR3 runs to 11 residues. V was cut by 6 bases and J by 3 bases, with 6 bases left in between. The CDR3: CASRDSYEQYF. The CDR3 DNA follows: TGTGCCAGCAGGGACAGCTACGAGCAGTACTTC.

The chain's CDR3 is CASTTGYDGYTF. CDR3 sequence (DNA): TGTGCCAGCACGACAGGGTATGATGGCTACACCTTC. The chain has TRBV12-3 or TRBV12-4 and TRBJ1-2, with TRBD1 identical over 7 bases. This CDR3 contains 12 residues. The V segment lost 7 bases and the J segment 6 bases; nucleotides outside the gene matches: 5.